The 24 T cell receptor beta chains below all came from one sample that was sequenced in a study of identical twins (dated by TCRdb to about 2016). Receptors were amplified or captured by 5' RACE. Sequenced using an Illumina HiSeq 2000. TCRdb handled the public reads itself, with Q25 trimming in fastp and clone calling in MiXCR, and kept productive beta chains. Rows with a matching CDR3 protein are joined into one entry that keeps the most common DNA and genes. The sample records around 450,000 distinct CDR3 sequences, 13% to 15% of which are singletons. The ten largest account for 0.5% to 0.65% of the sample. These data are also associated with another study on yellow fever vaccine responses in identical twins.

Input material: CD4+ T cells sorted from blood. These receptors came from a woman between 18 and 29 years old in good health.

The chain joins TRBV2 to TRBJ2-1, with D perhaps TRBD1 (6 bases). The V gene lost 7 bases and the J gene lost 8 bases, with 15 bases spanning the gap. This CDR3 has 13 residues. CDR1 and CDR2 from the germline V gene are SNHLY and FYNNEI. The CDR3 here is CASNEDRTHEQFF. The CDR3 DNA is TGTGCCAGCAACGAAGACAGGACACATGAGCAGTTCTTC.

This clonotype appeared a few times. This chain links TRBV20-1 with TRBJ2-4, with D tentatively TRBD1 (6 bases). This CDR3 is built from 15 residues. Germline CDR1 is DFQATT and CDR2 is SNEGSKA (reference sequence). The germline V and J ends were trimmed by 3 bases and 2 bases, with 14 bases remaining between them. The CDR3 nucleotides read TGCAGTGCTAGTTCCAGGGGATGGACCAAAAACATTCAGTACTTC. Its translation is CSASSRGWTKNIQYF.

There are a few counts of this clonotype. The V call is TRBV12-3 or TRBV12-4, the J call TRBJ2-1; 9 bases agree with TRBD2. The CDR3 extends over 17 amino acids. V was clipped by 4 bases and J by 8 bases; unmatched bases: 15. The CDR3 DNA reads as TGTGCCAGCAGTTCGCTATATGGCGGGAGGGGGACGGATGAGCAGTTCTTC. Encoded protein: CASSSLYGGRGTDEQFF.

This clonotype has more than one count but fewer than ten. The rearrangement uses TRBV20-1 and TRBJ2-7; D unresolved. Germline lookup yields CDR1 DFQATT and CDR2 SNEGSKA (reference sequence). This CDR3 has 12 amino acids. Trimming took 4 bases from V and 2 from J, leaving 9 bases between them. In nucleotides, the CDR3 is TGCAGTGCTACGAGGAATACCTACGAGCAGTACTTC. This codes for CSATRNTYEQYF.

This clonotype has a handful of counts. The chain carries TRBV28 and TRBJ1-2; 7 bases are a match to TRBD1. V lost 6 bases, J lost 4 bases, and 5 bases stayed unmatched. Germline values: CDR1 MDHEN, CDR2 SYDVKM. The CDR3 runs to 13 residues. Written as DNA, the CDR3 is TGTGCCAGCAGCTTTAGGGGGCCCTATGGCTACACCTTC. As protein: CASSFRGPYGYTF.

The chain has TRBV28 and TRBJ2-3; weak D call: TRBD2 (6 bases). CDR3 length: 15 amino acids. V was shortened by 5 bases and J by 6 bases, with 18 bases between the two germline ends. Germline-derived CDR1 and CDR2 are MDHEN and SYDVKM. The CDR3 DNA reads TGTGCCAGCAGTCCATCCGGGACTGCGGGTGATACGCAGTATTTT. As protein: CASSPSGTAGDTQYF.

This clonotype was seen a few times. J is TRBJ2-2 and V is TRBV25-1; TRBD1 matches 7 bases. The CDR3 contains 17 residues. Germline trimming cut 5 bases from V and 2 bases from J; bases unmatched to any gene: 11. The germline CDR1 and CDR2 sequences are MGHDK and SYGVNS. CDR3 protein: CASSKGMGTVNTGELFF. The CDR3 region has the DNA TGTGCCAGCAGTAAAGGGATGGGGACAGTCAACACCGGGGAGCTGTTTTTT.

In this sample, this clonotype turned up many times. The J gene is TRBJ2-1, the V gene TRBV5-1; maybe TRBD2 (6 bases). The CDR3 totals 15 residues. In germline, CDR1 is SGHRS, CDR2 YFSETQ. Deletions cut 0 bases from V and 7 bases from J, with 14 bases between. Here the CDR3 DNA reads TGCGCCAGCAGCTTGGTTGGGGACGCGGGAAATGAGCAGTTCTTC. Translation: CASSLVGDAGNEQFF. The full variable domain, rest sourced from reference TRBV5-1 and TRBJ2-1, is KAGVTQTPRYLIKTRGQQVTLSCSPISGHRSVSWYQQTPGQGLQFLFEYFSETQRNKGNFPGRFSGRQFSNSRSEMNVSTLELGDSALYLCASSLVGDAGNEQFFGPGTRLTVL.

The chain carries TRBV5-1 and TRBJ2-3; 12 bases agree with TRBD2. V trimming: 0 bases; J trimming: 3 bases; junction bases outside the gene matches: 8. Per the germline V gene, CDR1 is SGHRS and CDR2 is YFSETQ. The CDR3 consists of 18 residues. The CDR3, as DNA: TGCGCCAGCAGCTTGGCGCTAGCGGGGGGGCAGAGGACAGATACGCAGTATTTT. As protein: CASSLALAGGQRTDTQYF.

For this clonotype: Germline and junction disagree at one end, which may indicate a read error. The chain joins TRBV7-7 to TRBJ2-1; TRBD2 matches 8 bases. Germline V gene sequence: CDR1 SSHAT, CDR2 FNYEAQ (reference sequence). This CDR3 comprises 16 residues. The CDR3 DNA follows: TGTGCTAGCAGCTTAAAACGGGGGGGCCACTACAATGAGCAGTTCTTC. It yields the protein CASSLKRGGHYNEQFF.

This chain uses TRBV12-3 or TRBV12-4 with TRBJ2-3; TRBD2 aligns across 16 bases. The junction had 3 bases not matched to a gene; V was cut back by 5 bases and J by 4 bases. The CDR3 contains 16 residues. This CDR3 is CASSRGLAGGADTQYF. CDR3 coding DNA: TGTGCCAGCAGTCGGGGACTAGCGGGGGGGGCAGATACGCAGTATTTT.

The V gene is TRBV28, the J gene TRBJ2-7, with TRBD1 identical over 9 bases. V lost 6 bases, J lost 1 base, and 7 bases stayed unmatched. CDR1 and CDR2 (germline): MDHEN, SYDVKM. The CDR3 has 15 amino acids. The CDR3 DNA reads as TGTGCCAGCAGATATCCGGGACAGGGATCCTACGAGCAGTACTTC. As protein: CASRYPGQGSYEQYF.

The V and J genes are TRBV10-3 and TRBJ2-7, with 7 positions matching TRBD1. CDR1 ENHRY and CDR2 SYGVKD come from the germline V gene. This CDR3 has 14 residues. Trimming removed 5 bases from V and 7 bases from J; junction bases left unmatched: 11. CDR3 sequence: CAISRDSLTGEQYF. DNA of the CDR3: TGTGCCATCAGTCGGGACAGCCTAACGGGGGAGCAGTACTTC.

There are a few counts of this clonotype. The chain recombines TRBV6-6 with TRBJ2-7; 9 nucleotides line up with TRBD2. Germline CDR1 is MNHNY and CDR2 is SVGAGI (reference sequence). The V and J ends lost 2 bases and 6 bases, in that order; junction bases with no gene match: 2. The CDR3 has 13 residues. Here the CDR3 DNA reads TGTGCCAGCAGTTACGCGGGAGGGGCCGAGCAGTACTTC. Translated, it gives CASSYAGGAEQYF.

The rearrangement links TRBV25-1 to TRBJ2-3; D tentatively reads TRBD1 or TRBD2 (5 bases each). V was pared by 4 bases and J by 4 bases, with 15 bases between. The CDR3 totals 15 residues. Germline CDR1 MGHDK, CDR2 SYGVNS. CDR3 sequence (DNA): TGTGCCAGCAGTGGAGGCGAGGGGCAGCCAGATACGCAGTATTTT. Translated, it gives CASSGGEGQPDTQYF.

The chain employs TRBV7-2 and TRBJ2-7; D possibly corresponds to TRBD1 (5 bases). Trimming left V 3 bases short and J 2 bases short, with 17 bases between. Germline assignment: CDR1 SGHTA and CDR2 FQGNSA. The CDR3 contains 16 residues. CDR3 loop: CASSFRHQGRAYEQYF. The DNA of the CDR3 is TGTGCCAGCAGCTTTAGACACCAGGGAAGGGCCTACGAGCAGTACTTC.

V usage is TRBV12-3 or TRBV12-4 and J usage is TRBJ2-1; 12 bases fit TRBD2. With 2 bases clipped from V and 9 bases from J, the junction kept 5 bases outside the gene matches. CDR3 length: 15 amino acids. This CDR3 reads CASSLRLAGGLEQFF. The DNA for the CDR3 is TGTGCCAGCAGTTTAAGGCTAGCGGGAGGGCTTGAGCAGTTCTTC.

CDR3 region: CASSLAGQRQKETQYF. Written as DNA, the CDR3 is TGCGCCAGCAGCTTGGCCGGACAAAGACAGAAAGAGACCCAGTACTTC. This chain links TRBV5-1 with TRBJ2-5; weak D call: TRBD1 (5 bases). CDR1 and CDR2 from the germline V gene are SGHRS and YFSETQ. The CDR3 runs to 16 residues. The V gene lost 0 bases and the J gene lost 3 bases, with 15 bases spanning the gap. The complete variable domain, with remaining parts taken from reference TRBV5-1 and TRBJ2-5, reads KAGVTQTPRYLIKTRGQQVTLSCSPISGHRSVSWYQQTPGQGLQFLFEYFSETQRNKGNFPGRFSGRQFSNSRSEMNVSTLELGDSALYLCASSLAGQRQKETQYFGPGTRLLVL.

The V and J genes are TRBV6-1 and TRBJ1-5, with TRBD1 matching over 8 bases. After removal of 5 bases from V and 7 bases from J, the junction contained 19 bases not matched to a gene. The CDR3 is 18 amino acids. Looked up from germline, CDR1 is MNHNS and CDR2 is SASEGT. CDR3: CASSRVRLGQGPLQPQHF. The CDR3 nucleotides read TGTGCCAGCAGTCGAGTGAGACTAGGACAGGGCCCATTGCAGCCCCAGCATTTT.

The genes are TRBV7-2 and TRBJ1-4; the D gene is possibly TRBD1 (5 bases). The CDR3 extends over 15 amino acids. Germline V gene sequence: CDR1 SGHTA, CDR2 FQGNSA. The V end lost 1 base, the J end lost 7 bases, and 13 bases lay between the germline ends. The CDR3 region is CASSLVLFQGEKLFF. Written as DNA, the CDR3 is TGTGCCAGCAGCTTAGTGTTGTTCCAGGGTGAAAAACTGTTTTTT.

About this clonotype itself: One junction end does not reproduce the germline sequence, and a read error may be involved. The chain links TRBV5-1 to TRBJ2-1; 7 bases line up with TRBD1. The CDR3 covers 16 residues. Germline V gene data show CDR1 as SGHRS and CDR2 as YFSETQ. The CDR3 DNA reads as TGCGCCAGTAGCTTCCCCACAGGGGTCGGTACCAATGAGCAGTTCTTC. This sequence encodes CASSFPTGVGTNEQFF.

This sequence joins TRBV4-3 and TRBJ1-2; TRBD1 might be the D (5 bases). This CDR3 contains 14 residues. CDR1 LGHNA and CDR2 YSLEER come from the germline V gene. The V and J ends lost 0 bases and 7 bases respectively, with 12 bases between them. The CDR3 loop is CASSQDLGAGGYTF. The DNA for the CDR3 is TGCGCCAGCAGCCAAGATTTAGGGGCGGGTGGCTACACCTTC.

The CDR3 protein is CASSLDQATNEKLFF. CDR3 coding DNA: TGTGCCAGCAGCTTAGATCAGGCAACTAATGAAAAACTGTTTTTT. The chain has TRBV11-2 and TRBJ1-4, with D uncertain. The CDR3 has 15 amino acids. Germline V gives CDR1 SGHAT, CDR2 FQNNGV. The germline V and J ends were trimmed by 0 bases and 0 bases, with 5 bases remaining between them.

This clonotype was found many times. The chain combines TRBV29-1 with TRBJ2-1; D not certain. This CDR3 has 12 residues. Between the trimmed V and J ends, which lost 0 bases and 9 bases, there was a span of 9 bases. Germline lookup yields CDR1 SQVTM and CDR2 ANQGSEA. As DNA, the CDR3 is TGCAGCGTTGAAGATCCTGGCGGTGAGCAGTTCTTC. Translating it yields CSVEDPGGEQFF.